The clone carrying this TCR beta chain was observed a handful of times. Its antigen remains unidentified. In TCRdb, the RT-PCR reads were re-called with MiXCR into one record per CDR3 protein. Among about 480,000 distinct CDR3 sequences, roughly 9.7% were seen once, and the ten largest hold approximately 12%. This record comes from a study of response to subunit inactivated influenza vaccine. Study-wide points: Each seasonal influenza vaccination recruits few new T cells, the authors suggested.

Trimming left V 3 bases short and J 7 bases short, with 9 bases between. Germline loops: CDR1 MDHEN, CDR2 SYDVKM. CDR3 length: 13 amino acids. The receptor comes from a man aged 50 to 60 who received an inactivated influenza vaccine. The chain employs TRBV28 and TRBJ2-2; D ambiguous. Source: PBMCs from blood, taken more than 35 days after vaccination. The CDR3 here is CASSFSHIGELFF. As DNA, the CDR3 is TGTGCCAGCAGTTTCTCCCATATCGGGGAGCTGTTTTTT.